The 23 T cell receptor beta chains below all came from one sample that was sequenced in a study of tumor-infiltrating lymphocytes in oesophageal squamous cell carcinoma. TCRdb reprocessed the PCR reads with MiXCR, giving one entry per CDR3 protein. The top ten clones hold roughly 36% of a sample with just under 20,000 distinct CDR3 sequences, around 41% of them seen once. Material for sequencing was esophageal tumor tissue. All receptors derive from a male donor with esophageal squamous cell carcinoma.

Only a few counts were recorded for this clonotype. The chain combines TRBV7-9 with TRBJ2-7; 11 positions agree with TRBD2. Trimming removed 4 bases from V and 7 bases from J; junction bases left unmatched: 9. This CDR3 spans 15 amino acids. From germline, CDR1 is SEHNR and CDR2 FQNEAQ (reference sequence). The CDR3: CASSSTSGVLGEQYF. CDR3 DNA sequence: TGTGCCAGCAGCTCGACTAGCGGGGTATTGGGTGAGCAGTACTTC. Drawing the rest from reference TRBV7-9 and TRBJ2-7, the complete variable domain is DTGVSQNPRHKITKRGQNVTFRCDPISEHNRLYWYRQTLGQGPEFLTYFQNEAQLEKSRLLSDRFSAERPKGSFSTLEIQRTEQGDSAMYLCASSSTSGVLGEQYFGPGTRLTVT.

The rearrangement uses TRBV6-1 and TRBJ2-5; 8 bases align to TRBD2. The J call may be in error: the DNA end matches TRBJ2-7 better. The length of the CDR3 is 14 residues. Looked up from germline, CDR1 is MNHNS and CDR2 is SASEGT. CDR3 sequence reads: CASRIPGTSYEQYF. The CDR3 coding sequence is TGTGCCAGCAGAATCCCCGGGACTAGCTACGAGCAGTACTTC.

This clonotype is classed as medium-sized (0.01 to 0.1%). The chain couples TRBV7-9 to TRBJ2-3, with 9 bases matching TRBD1. The V segment lost 6 bases and the J segment 3 bases; nucleotides outside the gene matches: 7. Looked up from germline, CDR1 is SEHNR and CDR2 is FQNEAQ (reference sequence). There are 15 residues in the CDR3. This CDR3 reads CASSWGGTGTDTQYF. The CDR3 DNA follows: TGTGCCAGCAGTTGGGGAGGGACAGGGACAGATACGCAGTATTTT. Complete variable domain (other parts from reference TRBV7-9 and TRBJ2-3): DTGVSQNPRHKITKRGQNVTFRCDPISEHNRLYWYRQTLGQGPEFLTYFQNEAQLEKSRLLSDRFSAERPKGSFSTLEIQRTEQGDSAMYLCASSWGGTGTDTQYFGPGTRLTVL.

The chain uses TRBV7-3 and TRBJ2-3, with 8 bases lining up with TRBD2. Per germline, CDR1 SGHTA and CDR2 FQGTGA. CDR3 length: 13 residues. V shed 4 bases and J 14 bases; nucleotides not matched to a gene: 11. This chain's CDR3 is CASSSAGGGELYF. CDR3 bases: TGTGCCAGCAGCTCTGCGGGAGGTGGGGAGCTGTATTTT.

V and J are TRBV6-5 and TRBJ2-1, with 8 nucleotides matching TRBD2. The DNA end lines up better with TRBJ2-7; the J call may be wrong. This CDR3 is 15 amino acids long. Germline-derived CDR1 and CDR2 are MNHEY and SVGAGI. The CDR3 DNA is TGTGCCAGCAGTGTCCTACTAGCGGAGGCCTACGAGCAGTACTTC. The encoded protein is CASSVLLAEAYEQYF.

For this clonotype: This may come from a read error, since a much larger clone is one base off. The chain is built from TRBV2 and TRBJ2-7; possibly TRBD1 for D (5 bases). This CDR3 spans 14 amino acids. Germline CDR1 is SNHLY and CDR2 is FYNNEI. In DNA form, the CDR3 reads TGTGCCAGCAGCTCCGACAGAGTCTCCTACGAGCAGCACTTC. Protein sequence: CASSSDRVSYEQHF.

V gene TRBV15 combines with J gene TRBJ2-2; D may match TRBD1 or TRBD2 (5 bases each). Trimming took 6 bases from V and 7 from J, leaving 21 bases between them. Per the germline V gene, CDR1 is LNHNV and CDR2 is YYDKDF (reference sequence). The CDR3 loop spans 16 amino acids. DNA of the CDR3: TGTGCCACCAGGCCTGAGATGGAGAGGGGATACGGGGAGCTGTTTTTT. It codes for CATRPEMERGYGELFF.

The chain has TRBV7-8 and TRBJ1-5; tentatively, D is TRBD1 (5 bases). Per the germline V gene, CDR1 is SGHVS and CDR2 is FQNEAQ. V lost 3 bases and J 4 bases, leaving 10 bases between the germline ends. This CDR3 comprises 14 residues. The CDR3 is CASSFGRGNQPQHF. The CDR3 DNA is TGTGCCAGCAGCTTCGGTCGGGGGAATCAGCCCCAGCATTTT.

The rearrangement links TRBV7-8 to TRBJ2-1; D unclear. The DNA end is a closer match to TRBJ2-7, so the J assignment may be wrong. Germline V gene sequence: CDR1 SGHVS, CDR2 FQNEAQ. The CDR3 runs to 14 residues. CDR3 region: CASSRTAASYEQYF. The CDR3 DNA is TGTGCCAGCAGCCGCACGGCGGCGTCCTACGAGCAGTACTTC.

This clonotype has ten or more counts. The chain couples TRBV6-1 to TRBJ1-2; 12 bases align to TRBD1. Looked up from germline, CDR1 is MNHNS and CDR2 is SASEGT. J lost 5 bases, V lost 3 bases, and 7 bases had no gene match. This CDR3 comprises 16 residues. This CDR3 is CASSEGQGAVVYGYTF. CDR3 sequence (DNA): TGTGCCAGCAGTGAGGGACAGGGGGCAGTCGTTTATGGCTACACCTTC.

This clonotype was counted at least ten times. A read error is possible here, since a much larger clone lies one base away. V is TRBV7-9 and J is TRBJ2-7; 10 nucleotides line up with TRBD1. This CDR3 comprises 16 residues. Trimming took 2 bases from V and 7 from J; bases not matched to a gene: 11. Germline V gives CDR1 SEHNR, CDR2 FQNEAQ (reference sequence). The CDR3 DNA reads TGTGCCAGCAGCTTACCGGGACAGGGGTGGGGCAATGAGCAGTACTTC. Protein product: CASSLPGQGWGNEQYF.

For this clonotype: The conserved phenylalanine or tryptophan normally closing the CDR3 is absent here, so this likely arose from a read error. No DNA is shown, since the ends of the CDR3 on it are uncertain; the CDR3 is the one TCRdb lists. The rearrangement joins TRBV7-9 to TRBJ2-6; TRBD1, the D gene given by the table, was not confirmed from the DNA. The CDR3 adds up to 16 amino acids, both ends counted. From germline, CDR1 is SEHNR and CDR2 FQNEAQ (reference sequence). The CDR3 is CASSLGPVGETQYFGA.

J is TRBJ2-1 and V is TRBV19; 14 bases agree with TRBD2. Germline trimming cut 4 bases from V and 5 bases from J; bases unmatched to any gene: 7. The germline V gene encodes CDR1 LNHDA and CDR2 SQIVND (reference sequence). There are 17 residues in the CDR3. CDR3 bases: TGTGCCAGTAGTAACCTACCGGGACTAGCGGGGGACAATGAGCAGTTCTTC. Translated, it gives CASSNLPGLAGDNEQFF.

This clonotype was recorded at least ten times. The genes are TRBV6-1 and TRBJ2-7, with 7 positions matching TRBD1. There are 14 residues in the CDR3. Germline values: CDR1 MNHNS, CDR2 SASEGT. Losses at the gene ends were 9 bases for V and 3 bases for J; bases not matched to a gene: 11. The CDR3 nucleotides read TGTGCCAGGGGAGAAGAGGACAGGAGCTACGAGCAGTACTTC. It yields the protein CARGEEDRSYEQYF.

The sample holds many counts of this clonotype. The CDR3 is CASSLVGGSYNEQFF. CDR3 DNA: TGCGCCAGCAGCTTGGTGGGGGGCTCCTACAATGAGCAGTTCTTC. The chain joins TRBV5-1 to TRBJ2-1; possible D gene TRBD2, 6 bases. Germline V gives CDR1 SGHRS, CDR2 YFSETQ. CDR3 length equals 15 residues. Trimming stripped 0 bases from V and 0 bases from J, with 7 bases between.

The CDR3 sequence: CASSLFGLYEQYF. As DNA, the CDR3 is TGTGCCAGCAGCTTATTTGGTCTCTACGAGCAGTACTTC. The chain links TRBV7-3 to TRBJ2-4; D unresolved. The end of the DNA is better explained by TRBJ2-7, so the J call may be wrong. Per the germline V gene, CDR1 is SGHTA and CDR2 is FQGTGA. This CDR3 region has 13 residues.

This clonotype was seen at least ten times. The J gene is TRBJ1-6, the V gene TRBV7-2; perhaps TRBD1 as D (5 bases). The V gene's germline CDR1 is SGHTA and CDR2 FQGNSA. This CDR3 is 15 amino acids long. V lost 1 base and J 9 bases, leaving 13 bases between the germline ends. CDR3 protein: CASSLEAAGSSPLHF. The DNA for the CDR3 is TGTGCCAGCAGCTTAGAAGCGGCAGGGAGTTCACCCCTCCACTTT.

This clonotype was seen many times. The chain combines TRBV7-9 with TRBJ2-3, with 8 bases identical to TRBD1. The CDR3 is 13 residues long. Trimming removed 10 bases from V and 2 bases from J; junction bases left unmatched: 5. CDR1 and CDR2 (germline): SEHNR, FQNEAQ (reference sequence). CDR3 sequence: CAINRGITDTQYF. CDR3 in DNA: TGTGCCATAAACAGGGGGATCACAGATACGCAGTATTTT.

This clonotype was seen ten or more times. The chain combines TRBV6-1 with TRBJ2-1; 9 nucleotides match TRBD1. The DNA matches TRBJ2-7 better at its end, which makes the J call doubtful. Germline V CDR1 and CDR2: MNHNS, SASEGT. CDR3 length: 18 amino acids. Here the CDR3 DNA reads TGTGCCAGCAGTGAAATGGCCGCGGAGACAGGGGGGTATCATGAGCAGTACTTC. Its translation: CASSEMAAETGGYHEQYF.

This clonotype was detected once. The chain couples TRBV28 to TRBJ2-5, with a possible D match to TRBD2 (6 bases). With the DNA end fitting TRBJ2-7 better, the J assignment may be wrong. This CDR3 spans 13 amino acids. Looked up from germline, CDR1 is MDHEN and CDR2 is SYDVKM. The DNA of the CDR3 is TGTGCCAGCAGGGGGGGTAGCTCCTACGAGCAGTACTTC. Amino acids: CASRGGSSYEQYF.

Details on this clonotype: One end of the junction varies from germline; a read error may be responsible. CDR3 DNA: TGTGCCATCAGTGAGCCCTATGAAGAGACCCAGTGCTTC. This sequence encodes CAISEPYEETQCF. The chain recombines TRBV10-3 with TRBJ2-4; D is unclear. This CDR3 has 13 residues. Germline V gene data show CDR1 as ENHRY and CDR2 as SYGVKD.

This chain uses TRBV3-1 with TRBJ2-7; D is undetermined. V lost 0 bases, J lost 7 bases, and 13 bases lay in between. The CDR3 length is 14 residues. Germline values: CDR1 LGHDT, CDR2 YNNKEL (reference sequence). CDR3 sequence reads: CASSQDSRRNEQYF. The CDR3 coding sequence is TGTGCCAGCAGCCAAGATTCTCGACGCAATGAGCAGTACTTC.

This clonotype came up many times. V is TRBV10-3 and J is TRBJ2-1, with D possibly called TRBD1 or TRBD2 (5 bases each). The tail of the sequence fits TRBJ2-7 better, so the J call may be wrong. Germline-derived CDR1 and CDR2 are ENHRY and SYGVKD. The CDR3 contains 14 residues. DNA of the CDR3: TGTGCCATCAGTGATTACCGGGGCGAGAGGGGGCAGTACTTC. Amino acids: CAISDYRGERGQYF.